The 30 T cell receptor beta chains reported below all come from one sample, sequenced in a study of cytomegalovirus exposure and HLA in healthy donors. A multiplex PCR was run with 60 Vbeta primers and 13 Jbeta primers. Assay used: immunoSEQ multiplex PCR; TCRdb lists only in-frame clones, some missing. The data show approximately 160,000 clones, roughly 80% seen once. Sample: PBMCs. These receptors were taken from a man between 18 and 35 years old in good health and CMV-seropositive.

The J gene is TRBJ2-5, the V gene TRBV19; weak D call: TRBD2 (6 bases). Germline V gives CDR1 LNHDA, CDR2 SQIVND (reference sequence). V shed 7 bases and J shed 4 bases, with 13 bases lying between them. The CDR3 covers 13 residues. The chain's CDR3 is CASNPMGGETQYF. CDR3 nucleotide sequence: TGTGCCAGTAACCCGATGGGGGGAGAGACCCAGTACTTC.

This chain joins TRBV9 and TRBJ2-1; a possible D gene is TRBD1 (6 bases). V shed 7 bases and J shed 5 bases, with 13 bases lying between them. Germline V gene lookup returns CDR1 SGDLS and CDR2 YYNGEE. CDR3 length: 13 amino acids. The CDR3 DNA sequence: TGTGCCAGCGGGGGCCTGGAGAACAATGAGCAGTTCTTC. Protein product: CASGGLENNEQFF.

Written as DNA, the CDR3 is TGTGCCAGCAGCCAAGTTCTCAGTGGGGACAGTCGGTCCCAGTACTTC. Its translation is CASSQVLSGDSRSQYF. This rearrangement joins TRBV4-2 to TRBJ2-7; 7 positions match TRBD1. The germline V gene has CDR1 LGHNA and CDR2 YNFKEQ. After removal of 1 base from V and 10 bases from J, the junction contained 16 bases not matched to a gene. The CDR3 length is 16 residues.

On this clone itself: Since the CDR3 does not end with the conserved phenylalanine or tryptophan, this likely comes from a read error. This chain links TRBV19 with TRBJ1-6; TRBD1 is a possible D gene (5 bases). The germline V and J ends were trimmed by 7 bases and 1 base, with 11 bases remaining between them. This CDR3 region has 15 residues. Per germline, CDR1 LNHDA and CDR2 SQIVND (reference sequence). CDR3 in amino acids: CASIQGNSYNSPLHL. For the CDR3, the DNA is TGTGCCAGTATTCAGGGAAATTCCTATAATTCACCCCTCCACCTT.

The J gene is TRBJ1-2, the V gene TRBV6-5, with a tentative D call TRBD1 (5 bases). V shed 7 bases and J shed 8 bases, with 23 bases lying between them. The CDR3 has 15 amino acids. Germline V lookup: CDR1 MNHEY, CDR2 SVGAGI. CDR3: CASNAQGGAMGGYTF. CDR3 in DNA: TGTGCCAGCAACGCCCAGGGCGGAGCTATGGGAGGCTACACCTTC.

The genes are TRBV9 and TRBJ2-1; D is ambiguous. Germline V gene lookup returns CDR1 SGDLS and CDR2 YYNGEE. Trimming took off 0 bases at V and 3 bases at J, with 7 bases between the two ends. The CDR3 totals 14 residues. Here the CDR3 DNA reads TGTGCCAGCAGCGTAGGCAACAGCTACAATGAGCAGTTCTTC. The encoded protein is CASSVGNSYNEQFF. The whole variable domain, remainder taken from reference TRBV9 and TRBJ2-1, is DSGVTQTPKHLITATGQRVTLRCSPRSGDLSVYWYQQSLDQGLQFLIQYYNGEERAKGNILERFSAQQFPDLHSELNLSSLELGDSALYFCASSVGNSYNEQFFGPGTRLTVL.

This chain uses TRBV5-4 with TRBJ1-1; D unresolved. The CDR3 runs to 14 residues. Trimming removed 0 bases from V and 5 bases from J, with 11 bases in between. Germline lookup yields CDR1 SGHNT and CDR2 YYREEE (reference sequence). The CDR3: CASSLEGGGTEAFF. The CDR3 bases are TGTGCCAGCAGCTTGGAAGGCGGTGGTACTGAAGCTTTCTTT.

Here the CDR3 reads CASSVSGLEEKLFF. The CDR3 DNA is TGTGCCAGCAGCGTATCTGGACTTGAGGAAAAACTGTTTTTT. The gene calls are TRBV9 and TRBJ1-4, with D unclear. V was clipped by 1 base and J by 8 bases, with 12 bases between them. Germline loops: CDR1 SGDLS, CDR2 YYNGEE. The CDR3 extends over 14 amino acids. The complete variable domain, with remaining parts taken from reference TRBV9 and TRBJ1-4, reads DSGVTQTPKHLITATGQRVTLRCSPRSGDLSVYWYQQSLDQGLQFLIQYYNGEERAKGNILERFSAQQFPDLHSELNLSSLELGDSALYFCASSVSGLEEKLFFGSGTQLSVL.

The V and J genes are TRBV7-2 and TRBJ2-3; a weak D match, TRBD1 (5 bases). CDR1 is SGHTA, CDR2 FQGNSA, per germline. This CDR3 is 14 amino acids long. V lost 4 bases, J lost 8 bases, and 16 bases lay in between. This CDR3 is CASSSRKGIATQYF. The CDR3 DNA follows: TGTGCCAGCAGCTCTCGGAAGGGGATCGCTACGCAGTATTTT.

V usage is TRBV5-6 and J usage is TRBJ2-5; D is ambiguous. The end of the DNA is better explained by TRBJ2-7, so the J call may be wrong. The CDR3 totals 13 residues. Germline values: CDR1 SGHDT, CDR2 YYEEEE. The CDR3 loop is CASSLNRVYEQYF. Written as DNA, the CDR3 is TGTGCCAGCAGCTTGAATCGTGTTTACGAGCAGTACTTC.

This chain joins TRBV25-1 and TRBJ1-2; a weak D match, TRBD1 (6 bases). Trimming left V 5 bases short and J 10 bases short, with 14 bases between. Germline V gene sequence: CDR1 MGHDK, CDR2 SYGVNS. This CDR3 is built from 12 residues. CDR3 residues: CASSPTGRDYTF. CDR3 DNA sequence: TGTGCCAGCAGTCCCACAGGGAGAGACTACACCTTC.

The CDR3 sequence: CAIRTEKMDRGSYNEQFF. Here the CDR3 DNA reads TGTGCCATCAGGACGGAGAAAATGGACAGGGGATCCTACAATGAGCAGTTCTTC. The chain combines TRBV10-3 with TRBJ2-1; TRBD1 agrees at 9 bases. V shed 6 bases, J shed 1 base, and the junction held 13 bases outside the gene matches. CDR3 length equals 18 residues. Germline loops: CDR1 ENHRY, CDR2 SYGVKD.

V gene TRBV10-3 combines with J gene TRBJ2-2; possible D gene TRBD2, 5 bases. Germline lookup yields CDR1 ENHRY and CDR2 SYGVKD. The CDR3 contains 15 residues. V was trimmed by 5 bases and J by 2 bases, leaving 12 bases between them. The CDR3 is CAISPGGLNTGELFF. The CDR3 bases are TGTGCCATCAGTCCCGGCGGGCTTAACACCGGGGAGCTGTTTTTT.

This clone has more than one count but fewer than ten. The CDR3 is CASSCKGQGNTEAFF. CDR3 DNA: TGTGCCAGCAGCTGCAAGGGCCAGGGGAACACTGAAGCTTTCTTT. The V call is TRBV7-9, the J call TRBJ1-1; tentatively, D is TRBD1 (5 bases). Deletions cut 4 bases from V and 1 base from J, with 13 bases between. Germline-derived CDR1 and CDR2 are SEHNR and FQNEAQ (reference sequence). The CDR3 loop spans 15 amino acids. The whole variable domain, remainder taken from reference TRBV7-9 and TRBJ1-1, is DTGVSQNPRHKITKRGQNVTFRCDPISEHNRLYWYRQTLGQGPEFLTYFQNEAQLEKSRLLSDRFSAERPKGSFSTLEIQRTEQGDSAMYLCASSCKGQGNTEAFFGQGTRLTVV.

The chain recombines TRBV6-1 with TRBJ1-1; tentatively, D is TRBD1 (5 bases). Trimming cost V 10 bases and J 0 bases, with 12 bases left between them. The CDR3 has 13 amino acids. Germline lookup yields CDR1 MNHNS and CDR2 SASEGT. CDR3 in amino acids: CATASGVNTEAFF. The CDR3 DNA reads TGTGCCACTGCATCGGGGGTGAACACTGAAGCTTTCTTT.

This clone was seen more than once but under ten times. This sequence joins TRBV18 and TRBJ1-3; 7 nucleotides agree with TRBD1. Per the germline V gene, CDR1 is KGHSH and CDR2 is LQKENI. The V and J ends lost 8 bases and 4 bases, in that order; junction bases with no gene match: 11. This CDR3 is built from 15 residues. CDR3 in DNA: TGTGCCAGCGGCCCGACAGGGAACTTGGGAAACACCATATATTTT. Residues: CASGPTGNLGNTIYF.

This rearrangement joins TRBV7-2 to TRBJ2-7; 8 bases align to TRBD1. The V and J ends lost 5 bases and 7 bases, in that order; junction bases with no gene match: 13. The V gene's germline CDR1 is SGHTA and CDR2 FQGNSA. The CDR3 is 15 amino acids. CDR3 sequence reads: CASSGQGLGLGEQYF. Written as DNA, the CDR3 is TGTGCCAGCAGCGGACAGGGACTGGGGTTGGGAGAGCAGTACTTC.

CDR3 residues: CASSLPGLRAGNTEAFF. The CDR3 coding sequence is TGTGCCAGCAGCTTACCAGGACTACGAGCAGGGAACACTGAAGCTTTCTTT. The chain combines TRBV7-9 with TRBJ1-1; D unclear. The V gene's germline CDR1 is SEHNR and CDR2 FQNEAQ (reference sequence). This CDR3 has 17 residues. Trimming stripped 2 bases from V and 1 base from J, with 17 bases between.

This clone was counted a few times. This chain connects TRBV9 to TRBJ2-7; TRBD1 agrees at 9 bases. V lost 4 bases and J lost 3; bases outside the gene matches: 8. Germline values: CDR1 SGDLS, CDR2 YYNGEE. The CDR3 is 15 amino acids. The CDR3 DNA is TGTGCCAGCAGCACTCCTCTGACAGGGGGCTACGAGCAGTACTTC. Protein product: CASSTPLTGGYEQYF.

This clone was seen a handful of times. The chain has TRBV14 and TRBJ2-4, with 7 bases identical to TRBD1. Losses at the gene ends were 1 base for V and 5 bases for J; bases not matched to a gene: 5. The CDR3 has 15 residues. Germline V CDR1 and CDR2: SGHDN, FVKESK. The CDR3, as DNA: TGTGCCAGCAGCCAAGTCAGGGGGACACAAAACATTCAGTACTTC. Translating it yields CASSQVRGTQNIQYF.

The chain employs TRBV9 and TRBJ1-1, with a weak D call TRBD1 (6 bases). V was trimmed by 5 bases and J by 4 bases, leaving 15 bases between them. Germline values: CDR1 SGDLS, CDR2 YYNGEE. The CDR3 has 14 residues. CDR3 protein: CASSRTGFPTEAFF. In nucleotides, the CDR3 is TGTGCCAGCAGTCGTACAGGGTTTCCCACTGAAGCTTTCTTT.

This clone was picked up one time. This chain uses TRBV7-6 with TRBJ2-3; TRBD1 matches at 7 bases. The germline gives CDR1 SGHVS, CDR2 FNYEAQ. The ends lost 5 bases at V and 0 bases at J; junction bases unmatched: 5. The CDR3 extends over 15 amino acids. The CDR3 is CASSRGQISTDTQYF. Written as DNA, the CDR3 is TGTGCCAGCAGCCGGGGACAGATTAGCACAGATACGCAGTATTTT.

In its sample, this clone was seen a few times. The genes are TRBV5-1 and TRBJ1-5, with D possibly being TRBD1 (6 bases). The CDR3 sequence is 15 residues long. CDR1 and CDR2 (germline): SGHRS, YFSETQ. Trimming removed 1 base at V and 0 bases at J, with 8 bases between. In DNA form, the CDR3 reads TGCGCCAGCAGCTTGAGGGGGTATAGCAATCAGCCCCAGCATTTT. Translated, it gives CASSLRGYSNQPQHF. Based on the CDR3 plus reference TRBV5-1 and TRBJ1-5, the full variable domain is KAGVTQTPRYLIKTRGQQVTLSCSPISGHRSVSWYQQTPGQGLQFLFEYFSETQRNKGNFPGRFSGRQFSNSRSEMNVSTLELGDSALYLCASSLRGYSNQPQHFGDGTRLSIL.

V gene TRBV5-6 combines with J gene TRBJ1-2, with a possible D match to TRBD1 (5 bases). The length of the CDR3 is 13 residues. Germline CDR1 reads SGHDT; CDR2 reads YYEEEE. V dropped 4 bases and J dropped 0 bases, with 7 bases sitting between them. This chain's CDR3 is CASSAQANYGYTF. CDR3 DNA: TGTGCCAGCAGCGCACAGGCTAACTATGGCTACACCTTC.

The chain joins TRBV5-1 to TRBJ1-4, with 8 bases aligning to TRBD1. The ends lost 4 bases at V and 6 bases at J; junction bases unmatched: 5. Germline V gene lookup returns CDR1 SGHRS and CDR2 YFSETQ. This CDR3 contains 14 residues. This CDR3 is CASSHDRGDEKLFF. The CDR3 DNA reads as TGCGCCAGCAGCCACGACAGGGGAGATGAAAAACTGTTTTTT.

The rearrangement joins TRBV5-5 to TRBJ2-7; D might be TRBD2 (6 bases). The germline V and J ends were trimmed by 3 bases and 0 bases, with 13 bases remaining between them. In germline, CDR1 is SGHKS, CDR2 YYEKEE (reference sequence). This CDR3 has 15 amino acids. CDR3 sequence (DNA): TGTGCCAGCAGCTGGGACTCGGTGGGCTCCTACGAGCAGTACTTC. Protein sequence: CASSWDSVGSYEQYF.

The chain has TRBV5-6 and TRBJ2-2, with 10 bases fitting TRBD1. CDR3 length equals 15 residues. From germline, CDR1 is SGHDT and CDR2 YYEEEE. The ends lost 3 bases at V and 6 bases at J; junction bases unmatched: 5. Written as DNA, the CDR3 is TGTGCCAGCAGCTCGGGACAGGGGAGGGCCGGGGAGCTGTTTTTT. This translates into CASSSGQGRAGELFF. The variable domain in full, with the rest retrieved from reference TRBV5-6 and TRBJ2-2, is DAGVTQSPTHLIKTRGQQVTLRCSPKSGHDTVSWYQQALGQGPQFIFQYYEEEERQRGNFPDRFSGHQFPNYSSELNVNALLLGDSALYLCASSSGQGRAGELFFGEGSRLTVL.

The chain has TRBV7-2 and TRBJ1-1, with D possibly being TRBD1 (5 bases). Trimming took off 5 bases at V and 5 bases at J, with 15 bases between the two ends. This CDR3 spans 14 amino acids. From germline, CDR1 is SGHTA and CDR2 FQGNSA. The CDR3 DNA is TGTGCCAGCAGCGTGACAGCTCCGAAAACTGAAGCTTTCTTT. Its translation: CASSVTAPKTEAFF.

The V and J genes are TRBV21-1 and TRBJ2-1; the table's D call of TRBD2 was not tested on the DNA. TRBV21-1 is labeled a pseudogene. The CDR3 consists of 17 residues. The DNA of the CDR3 is TGTGCCAGCATCCCATCTAGCGGGATGTCCGTGTACAATGAGCAGTTCTTC. Its translation is CASIPSSGMSVYNEQFF.

The chain employs TRBV5-1 and TRBJ1-3; D remains ambiguous. Germline loops: CDR1 SGHRS, CDR2 YFSETQ. There are 15 residues in the CDR3. Between the trimmed V and J ends, which lost 2 bases and 0 bases, there was a span of 9 bases. The DNA for the CDR3 is TGCGCCAGCAGCTTTGGAGGCTTCTCTGGAAACACCATATATTTT. This translates into CASSFGGFSGNTIYF.